Sequencing of this T cell receptor (beta chain) was carried out in a study of T cell responses to AZD1222 COVID-19 vaccine. The repertoire was sequenced with immunoSEQ multiplex PCR; TCRdb's copy has only in-frame clones and lacks some. Among approximately 92,000 clones listed, about 89% were seen once. This clone was observed a single time. Trimming took 5 bases from V and 4 from J, leaving 12 bases between them. The length of the CDR3 is 13 residues. This chain connects TRBV12-3 or TRBV12-4 to TRBJ2-7, with unresolved D. This clonotype originated in an adult in good health. Specimen: peripheral blood, collected on day 0 of AZD1222 vaccination. CDR3 sequence reads: CASSVDGYYEQYF. The CDR3 DNA reads as TGTGCCAGCAGTGTGGACGGCTATTACGAGCAGTACTTC.